These 32 T cell receptor beta chains originate from one sample sequenced in a study of blood T cell repertoires in COVID-19. Repertoires were generated with immunoSEQ multiplex PCR, while TCRdb's copy carries only in-frame clones and drops some. The sample records 300,000 to 350,000 clones, about 86% being singletons. Sequencing was done on a sample of peripheral blood. Receptors originate from a man aged 25 to 45 with active or convalescent COVID-19.

This clone showed up just once. The chain uses TRBV7-9 and TRBJ2-1, with 8 nucleotides matching TRBD2. The CDR3 is 15 residues long. V trimming: 4 bases; J trimming: 4 bases; junction bases outside the gene matches: 6. Germline-derived CDR1 and CDR2 are SEHNR and FQNEAQ (reference sequence). DNA of the CDR3: TGTGCCAGCAGCTCAAAGGTAGCGGGGTACAATGAGCAGTTCTTC. Its translation is CASSSKVAGYNEQFF.

This chain joins TRBV5-4 and TRBJ1-5; D is possibly TRBD1 (6 bases). The CDR3 has 15 amino acids. Trimming removed 0 bases at V and 5 bases at J, with 12 bases between. CDR1 SGHNT and CDR2 YYREEE come from the germline V gene (reference sequence). The CDR3 protein is CASSLGGTSDQPQHF. The DNA of the CDR3 is TGTGCCAGCAGCTTGGGAGGGACAAGCGATCAGCCCCAGCATTTT.

This chain links TRBV7-9 with TRBJ2-1; D is unclear. In germline, CDR1 is SEHNR, CDR2 FQNEAQ (reference sequence). Trimming shortened V by 1 base and J by 3 bases, and 13 bases separated the two germline ends. The CDR3 totals 16 residues. The CDR3 spells CASSLVLSLFYNEQFF. The CDR3 DNA follows: TGTGCCAGCAGCTTAGTGTTGTCCTTATTCTACAATGAGCAGTTCTTC.

The chain carries TRBV10-3 and TRBJ1-5; 10 nucleotides align to TRBD1. Germline V CDR1 and CDR2: ENHRY, SYGVKD. The CDR3 is 14 residues long. Losses at the gene ends were 5 bases for V and 7 bases for J; bases not matched to a gene: 5. CDR3 coding DNA: TGTGCCATCAGTTCGGACAGGGGGGACCAGCCCCAGCATTTT. Translation: CAISSDRGDQPQHF.

CDR3 in amino acids: CASSQDPEGDQPQHF. The CDR3 DNA sequence: TGTGCCAGCAGCCAAGACCCCGAGGGGGACCAGCCCCAGCATTTT. The V call is TRBV4-2, the J call TRBJ1-5; weak D call: TRBD1 (6 bases). Germline V gene sequence: CDR1 LGHNA, CDR2 YNFKEQ. The CDR3 covers 15 residues. Between the trimmed V and J ends, which lost 0 bases and 7 bases, there was a span of 13 bases.

The gene calls are TRBV10-3 and TRBJ1-5; possible D gene TRBD1, 6 bases. CDR3 length equals 15 residues. Deletions cut 4 bases from V and 1 base from J, with 11 bases between. The germline CDR1 and CDR2 sequences are ENHRY and SYGVKD. CDR3 coding DNA: TGTGCCATCAGTGGTAATAGGGGGAGCAATCAGCCCCAGCATTTT. Translation gives CAISGNRGSNQPQHF.

The genes are TRBV6-2 or TRBV6-3 and TRBJ1-5; D is unclear. The CDR3 is made up of 13 amino acids. Germline CDR1 MNHEY, CDR2 SVGEGT. V shed 6 bases and J shed 0 bases, with 6 bases lying between them. The CDR3 sequence: CASSVHSNQPQHF. The CDR3 DNA sequence: TGTGCCAGCAGCGTCCATAGCAATCAGCCCCAGCATTTT.

This chain links TRBV5-5 with TRBJ2-2, with D maybe TRBD1 (5 bases). CDR3 length: 15 residues. Germline V gives CDR1 SGHKS, CDR2 YYEKEE (reference sequence). Trimming left V 6 bases short and J 0 bases short, with 12 bases between. CDR3 residues: CASMRQHTNTGELFF. The CDR3 nucleotides are TGTGCCAGCATGCGACAGCATACGAACACCGGGGAGCTGTTTTTT.

V usage is TRBV7-8 and J usage is TRBJ1-2; D might be TRBD1 (6 bases). Germline V gene sequence: CDR1 SGHVS, CDR2 FQNEAQ. The CDR3 contains 16 residues. The V end lost 3 bases, the J end lost 7 bases, and 21 bases lay between the germline ends. CDR3 DNA: TGTGCCAGCAGCTTCACCCGGGACACTGCCTACGGTGGCTACACCTTC. Protein product: CASSFTRDTAYGGYTF.

The sample holds a few counts of this clone. The chain combines TRBV7-6 with TRBJ1-4; 7 positions match TRBD1. From germline, CDR1 is SGHVS and CDR2 FNYEAQ. This CDR3 contains 15 residues. Trimming took 3 bases from V and 8 from J; bases not matched to a gene: 9. CDR3 region: CASSLTGSRGEKLFF. CDR3 DNA: TGTGCCAGCAGCTTGACAGGAAGCAGGGGGGAAAAACTGTTTTTT. The variable domain in full, with the rest retrieved from reference TRBV7-6 and TRBJ1-4, is GAGVSQSPRYKVTKRGQDVALRCDPISGHVSLYWYRQALGQGPEFLTYFNYEAQQDKSGLPNDRFSAERPEGSISTLTIQRTEQRDSAMYRCASSLTGSRGEKLFFGSGTQLSVL.

The chain links TRBV30 to TRBJ1-1; 7 nucleotides align to TRBD1. The CDR3 runs to 14 residues. Unmatched junction bases numbered 6, after V lost 4 bases and J lost 1 base. Germline V gene lookup returns CDR1 GTSNPN and CDR2 SVGIG (reference sequence). The CDR3 region has the DNA TGTGCCTGGAAACAGGGGCCCGAGAACACTGAAGCTTTCTTT. This codes for CAWKQGPENTEAFF. Complete variable domain (other parts from reference TRBV30 and TRBJ1-1): SQTIHQWPATLVQPVGSPLSLECTVEGTSNPNLYWYRQAAGRGLQLLFYSVGIGQISSEVPQNLSASRPQDRQFILSSKKLLLSDSGFYLCAWKQGPENTEAFFGQGTRLTVV.

This clone was observed a few times. The chain is built from TRBV5-8 and TRBJ1-1; D is possibly TRBD1 (6 bases). The length of the CDR3 is 13 residues. The germline CDR1 and CDR2 sequences are SGHTS and YDEGEE. The CDR3 is CVREGEKNTEAFF. The CDR3 DNA reads TGTGTGCGGGAGGGGGAAAAGAACACTGAAGCTTTCTTT.

The V gene is TRBV11-3, the J gene TRBJ1-1; D gene uncertain. Deletions cut 3 bases from V and 3 bases from J, with 11 bases between. Germline V gives CDR1 SGHNT, CDR2 YENEEA. The CDR3 extends over 14 amino acids. The CDR3 loop reads CASSFGNGDTEAFF. CDR3 sequence (DNA): TGTGCCAGCAGCTTTGGAAACGGGGACACTGAAGCTTTCTTT.

This sequence joins TRBV18 and TRBJ2-2; possible D gene TRBD2, 5 bases. V lost 2 bases and J 3 bases, leaving 13 bases between the germline ends. Germline lookup yields CDR1 KGHSH and CDR2 LQKENI. This CDR3 is 16 amino acids long. In DNA form, the CDR3 reads TGTGCCAGCTCACCAGAGGGAGTTTCGTACACCGGGGAGCTGTTTTTT. It specifies CASSPEGVSYTGELFF.

V is TRBV7-2 and J is TRBJ2-5; the match to TRBD2 covers 12 bases. J was trimmed by 0 bases and V by 4 bases; bases with no gene match: 3. CDR3 length: 16 residues. Germline CDR1 and CDR2: SGHTA and FQGNSA. The CDR3 DNA sequence: TGTGCCAGCAGCTCTTGGACTAGCGGGGACCAAGAGACCCAGTACTTC. Amino acids: CASSSWTSGDQETQYF.

The chain joins TRBV28 to TRBJ1-1; TRBD1 might be the D (5 bases). Per germline, CDR1 MDHEN and CDR2 SYDVKM. V dropped 6 bases and J dropped 0 bases, with 14 bases sitting between them. The CDR3 runs 15 residues. DNA for the CDR3: TGTGCCAGCAGCAGGGCCCGACTCATGAACACTGAAGCTTTCTTT. It is translated as CASSRARLMNTEAFF.

The chain links TRBV12-3 or TRBV12-4 to TRBJ1-2; perhaps TRBD1 as D (5 bases). The CDR3 is 12 amino acids. The V and J ends lost 6 bases and 7 bases respectively, with 12 bases between them. CDR3 in amino acids: CASRIREGGYTF. The CDR3 DNA sequence: TGTGCCAGCAGGATCAGGGAGGGTGGCTACACCTTC.

The chain has TRBV9 and TRBJ1-2; D is possibly TRBD1 (6 bases). The CDR3 extends over 12 amino acids. The germline CDR1 and CDR2 sequences are SGDLS and YYNGEE. The V end was cut by 4 bases, the J end by 4 bases, with 8 bases between. The CDR3 region has the DNA TGTGCCAGCAGCTCCAGGGGCTATGGCTACACCTTC. Protein product: CASSSRGYGYTF.

This chain links TRBV5-6 with TRBJ2-7; 9 positions match TRBD1. Germline V gene sequence: CDR1 SGHDT, CDR2 YYEEEE. After removal of 5 bases from V and 3 bases from J, the junction contained 6 bases not matched to a gene. CDR3 size: 14 residues. This CDR3 is CASRTKGQGYEQYF. In nucleotides, the CDR3 is TGTGCCAGCAGAACTAAGGGACAGGGCTACGAGCAGTACTTC.

V and J are TRBV7-9 and TRBJ1-1; TRBD1 might be the D (5 bases). The CDR3 is 16 residues long. Trimming pared 2 bases from V and 0 bases from J, leaving 13 bases between. Germline V gene sequence: CDR1 SEHNR, CDR2 FQNEAQ (reference sequence). The CDR3: CASSLLWGTMNTEAFF. The CDR3, as DNA: TGTGCCAGCAGCTTATTATGGGGGACTATGAACACTGAAGCTTTCTTT.

The rearrangement uses TRBV3-1 (or the pseudogene TRBV3-2) and TRBJ2-2; 8 positions match TRBD2. There are 15 residues in the CDR3. Germline loops: CDR1 LGHDT, CDR2 YNNKEL (reference sequence). The ends lost 5 bases at V and 7 bases at J; junction bases unmatched: 9. The CDR3 DNA follows: TGTGCCAGCAGCTGGGGGACTAGAAGGATCGGGGAGCTGTTTTTT. It codes for CASSWGTRRIGELFF.

The rearrangement joins TRBV19 to TRBJ2-1; 8 bases fit TRBD1. Trimming took 4 bases from V and 4 from J; bases not matched to a gene: 9. The CDR3 spans 16 residues. Germline CDR1 reads LNHDA; CDR2 reads SQIVND (reference sequence). CDR3 protein: CASSTRRDRIYNEQFF. The CDR3 DNA reads TGTGCCAGTAGTACCCGCCGGGACAGGATATACAATGAGCAGTTCTTC. The full variable domain, in which reference TRBV19 and TRBJ2-1 provide the parts outside the CDR3, is DGGITQSPKYLFRKEGQNVTLSCEQNLNHDAMYWYRQDPGQGLRLIYYSQIVNDFQKGDIAEGYSVSREKKESFPLTVTSAQKNPTAFYLCASSTRRDRIYNEQFFGPGTRLTVL.

The genes are TRBV9 and TRBJ1-2; 7 nucleotides match TRBD1. This CDR3 is 17 amino acids long. The germline CDR1 and CDR2 sequences are SGDLS and YYNGEE. V was clipped by 2 bases and J by 8 bases; unmatched bases: 18. In nucleotides, the CDR3 is TGTGCCAGCAGCGTGGGACAGAACATTCACTTACAGTCGGGCTACACCTTC. Translation: CASSVGQNIHLQSGYTF.

The DNA for the CDR3 is TGCAGTGCTAGTACCAGGTCGAACACTGAAGCTTTCTTT. This gives the protein CSASTRSNTEAFF. V and J are TRBV20-1 and TRBJ1-1; D is unclear. The CDR3 runs 13 residues. Deletions cut 3 bases from V and 1 base from J, with 9 bases between. Looked up from germline, CDR1 is DFQATT and CDR2 is SNEGSKA (reference sequence).

This clone was counted a single time. V gene TRBV4-3 combines with J gene TRBJ1-2; 8 nucleotides align to TRBD1. Germline CDR1 is LGHNA and CDR2 is YSLEER. This CDR3 has 14 amino acids. J was trimmed by 6 bases and V by 1 base; bases with no gene match: 4. This chain's CDR3 is CASSQADRGNGYTF. The CDR3 nucleotides read TGCGCCAGCAGCCAAGCTGACAGGGGAAATGGCTACACCTTC.

There are a few counts of this clone. The chain recombines TRBV7-9 with TRBJ1-5; D is unclear. The CDR3 totals 15 residues. Trimming took off 5 bases at V and 3 bases at J, with 14 bases between the two ends. Germline V gene lookup returns CDR1 SEHNR and CDR2 FQNEAQ (reference sequence). CDR3 coding DNA: TGTGCCAGCAGCCGAACCGGGTCCTACAATCAGCCCCAGCATTTT. Translation: CASSRTGSYNQPQHF.

V usage is TRBV30 and J usage is TRBJ2-7; D is unclear. This CDR3 region has 12 residues. Trimming removed 5 bases from V and 1 base from J, with 9 bases in between. The germline CDR1 and CDR2 sequences are GTSNPN and SVGIG (reference sequence). The CDR3 region has the DNA TGTGCCTGGTCCCTAAATTCCTACGAGCAGTACTTC. The encoded protein is CAWSLNSYEQYF.

This clone was observed a few times. The chain uses TRBV12-3 or TRBV12-4 and TRBJ1-1; no clear D. The CDR3 loop spans 13 amino acids. The V end lost 5 bases, the J end lost 4 bases, and 11 bases lay between the germline ends. CDR3 bases: TGTGCCAGCAGTACTACCATCGGCACTGAAGCTTTCTTT. This encodes CASSTTIGTEAFF.

This chain links TRBV2 with TRBJ1-4; perhaps TRBD1 as D (5 bases). Germline CDR1 reads SNHLY; CDR2 reads FYNNEI. The CDR3 loop spans 14 amino acids. V was trimmed by 2 bases and J by 13 bases, leaving 17 bases between them. The CDR3 protein is CASSEKDIWYGLFF. CDR3 nucleotides: TGTGCCAGCAGTGAAAAGGACATTTGGTACGGACTGTTTTTT.

The genes are TRBV19 and TRBJ1-2; 10 bases are shared with TRBD1. The V segment lost 3 bases and the J segment 7 bases; nucleotides outside the gene matches: 8. This CDR3 has 15 residues. CDR1 is LNHDA and CDR2 is SQIVND in the germline V gene (reference sequence). Here the CDR3 DNA reads TGTGCCAGTAGTATCAGACCTGGGACAGGGGTTGGCTACACCTTC. Its protein product is CASSIRPGTGVGYTF.

V is TRBV5-4 and J is TRBJ2-5; tentatively, D is TRBD1 (5 bases). Trimming cost V 4 bases and J 3 bases, with 10 bases left between them. Germline V gene data show CDR1 as SGHNT and CDR2 as YYREEE (reference sequence). The CDR3 loop spans 13 amino acids. The CDR3 is CASSGPREETQYF. The CDR3 DNA reads as TGTGCCAGCAGCGGCCCCAGGGAAGAGACCCAGTACTTC.

The CDR3 loop reads CASSHSGRARGETQYF. The CDR3, as DNA: TGTGCCAGCAGTCATAGCGGGAGGGCCCGGGGGGAGACCCAGTACTTC. The genes are TRBV2 and TRBJ2-5; TRBD2 matches 11 bases. The CDR3 is 16 amino acids. Germline V gives CDR1 SNHLY, CDR2 FYNNEI. Trimming took 5 bases from V and 5 from J; bases not matched to a gene: 10.